This T cell receptor beta chain was captured by sequencing in a study of cytomegalovirus exposure and HLA in healthy donors. The V end lost 1 base, the J end lost 8 bases, and 9 bases lay between the germline ends. There are 14 residues in the CDR3. The germline CDR1 and CDR2 sequences are SGHDN and FVKESK. This clone was seen a handful of times. The PCR made use of 60 Vbeta and 13 Jbeta primers. TCRdb's copy holds only in-frame clones and misses some; the assay was immunoSEQ multiplex PCR. The sample contains 120,000 or so clones, approximately 80% of which appear only once. The receptor was isolated from a man younger than 35 in good health and CMV-seronegative. V gene TRBV14 combines with J gene TRBJ1-6; D gene uncertain. The sequencing sample was made of PBMCs. The CDR3 nucleotides are TGTGCCAGCAGCCAAGTTACGGGTCATTCACCCCTCCACTTT. This encodes CASSQVTGHSPLHF.